The present TCR beta chain was sequenced within a study of early T cells in non-severe SARS-CoV-2 infection (TCRdb year 2021). For the wider study: Because TCR sequencing was done on bulk RNA from unsorted whole blood, the alpha and beta chains could not be paired. Overall study outcomes, separate from this receptor: VDJdb matching was skewed toward anti-spike CD8 responses, so virus-specific expansions were likely underestimated and private and CD4 specificities were missed.

This clonotype was counted a few times. The specificity of this receptor is unknown. No much larger clone exists at a distance of one base, and base qualities are not known. A case-control design nested within a healthcare worker cohort in London, UK, was used, with weekly nasopharyngeal swab PCR tests and blood sampling performed. Healthcare workers were recruited between 23 and 31 March 2020, during the week of the UK lockdown, and were followed weekly for up to roughly 16 weeks. V trim: 4 bases; J trim: 7 bases; unmatched bases: 7. The CDR3 goes from the cysteine to the phenylalanine over 15 residues. Just the 45-base CDR3 DNA is kept, in frame starting at base 1. The germline V gene specifies SGHTA as CDR1 and FQGNSA as CDR2. Libraries were prepared through 5' RACE. Sequencing instrument: NextSeq 500. To correct for sequencing error and PCR bias, the TCR library protocol tagged individual cDNA molecules with unique molecular identifiers. TCR alpha and beta chains were both sequenced, and the abundances of alpha and beta sequences in each sample were closely correlated with each other. Regarding the original processing steps: Decombinator V4 was used to annotate TCR sequences for V gene, J gene and CDR3. TCRs were defined as expanded if a significant change between any two time points was detected under a Poisson model with p below 0.0001. TCR abundances were normalised to the total number of TCRs sequenced per sample and were expressed as counts per million. TRAV1-2 paired with TRAJ12, TRAJ20 or TRAJ33 defined MAIT TCRs, while TRAV10 paired with TRAJ18 defined iNKT TCRs. VDJdb, accessed on 1 November 2021, was searched for TCRs annotated for CMV, EBV and SARS-CoV-2, and TCRs annotated for more than one antigen were excluded. TCRdb trimmed public reads at Q25 via fastp, called clones via MiXCR and kept in-frame beta chains. Under each unique CDR3 protein, matching rows form one entry showing the most common genes and DNA. These V and J calls derive from TCRdb rather than the authors' analysis. The sample table holds approximately 77,000 distinct CDR3 sequences, of which 4.5% to 6% were seen once. Around 6.6% of the sample comes from the top ten.

The chain employs TRBV7-2 and TRBJ2-5; 12 junctional bases match TRBD1. This sequence originates from an adult who was a healthcare worker with PCR-confirmed SARS-CoV-2 infection or an uninfected control (not recorded which). The sequences come from whole blood, collected at baseline. The CDR3 in this case is CASSSGTGGVGTQYF. The sequence in DNA is TGTGCCAGCAGCTCCGGGACAGGGGGCGTTGGGACCCAGTACTTC.